This T cell receptor beta chain was sequenced in a study of cytomegalovirus exposure and HLA in healthy donors (TCRdb year 2017). Study-level background: In an earlier analysis of around 540 of the donors, approximately 300 Gb of sequence data and some 100 million unique TCR beta sequences from about 179 million T cells were reported. Roughly 290 gigabases of sequencing data and 70 million to 95 million unique TCR sequences made up an early release that covered 640 HLA-typed donors. The genetic ancestry cluster associated with self-reported Caucasian donors included over 80% of the 398 genotyped donors. The study was designed to test whether signatures of past pathogen exposure could be identified by cataloging public T cell receptors. Using immunosequencing, the study profiled T cell repertoires from around 680 subjects and related those repertoires to cytomegalovirus serostatus. A separate validation cohort of 90 to 150 different subjects was used in addition to the roughly 700-subject first cohort. To predict cytomegalovirus infection status, the study combined high-throughput TCR immunosequencing, statistical association of individual TCRs with disease status, and machine learning. A later analysis re-examined previously published TCR beta repertoires from 610 or so donors and added high-resolution HLA genotyping to investigate patterns of TCR occurrence. The later analysis used no new phenotypic data to find candidate immune exposures, relying instead on TCR beta sequences and their occurrence across donors. To decide whether each TCR beta V gene segment behaved as functional or pseudogenic, an earlier analysis of approximately 620 of the donors relied on high-throughput TCR beta sequencing. Donor age, sex, ethnicity and CMV serostatus were collected together with the repertoire data. A later genetic analysis took genome-wide SNP genotypes for about 65% of the roughly 670 donors and used that subset as a discovery cohort. Every discovery cohort repertoire had been produced on one sequencing platform. HLA typing included class I and class II loci at four-digit resolution. The number of typed donors differed by locus: roughly 620-630 for A, B, C, DRB1 and DQB1; 500 to 550 for DQA1; some 610 for DPA1; and roughly 450 for DPB1. About five DR-DQ haplotypes were handled as single units for association and clustering because linkage in the cohort was strong. Among some 410 genotyped donors of the cohort, an average of around 240,000 unique TCR beta nucleotide sequences were sequenced per donor, 15% to 20% of them non-productive. The study at large found these results: The earlier analysis of 450 to 700 of the donors excluded approximately 15 rarely observed V segments, including chromosome 9 orphons, because counts were too low. Some IMGT-functional V segments, including TRBV6-2 and TRBV6-3, could not be distinguished by the 87-base-pair reads and were therefore excluded. A later analysis found that most CMV-associated TCR beta chains appeared HLA-restricted, with HLA associations seemingly driven largely by CMV exposure. A further reported finding was that TCR beta sequences accurately predicted the HLA-A and HLA-B alleles for most subjects in the first cohort. A later analysis found that HLA-associated TCR beta chains were more clonally expanded and had lower generation probabilities than equally common non-associated chains. A cluster of highly shared sequence variants was judged likely to represent a technical artifact of the sequencing pipeline. The study listed approximately 150 TCR beta chains as associated with cytomegalovirus. While some public TCRs were present in many individuals, most TCR sequences turned up only very rarely across donors. In vitro tests confirmed that three of the cytomegalovirus-associated TCR beta chains recognize cytomegalovirus antigens. An association between a missense DCLRE1C variant and V-gene and J-gene trimming of TCR beta chains was found in a later genetic analysis and replicated in an independent cohort. Linkage disequilibrium might explain the correlated functional status among segregating V segments, but an unknown experimental factor could not be excluded. The only immune exposure information available for the cohort was CMV serostatus. In an earlier analysis of a few hundred of the donors, most TCR beta V segments were observed in productive rearrangements about 90% or about 30% of the time, broadly matching IMGT annotations. Roughly uniform sequencing depth across donors was assumed in presence/absence analyses, although this assumption may not hold. According to the authors, the approach could potentially be generalized to other disease states and immunological phenotypes. Compared with the approximately 700-donor mean, donors in an Asian-associated ancestry cluster had fewer N-insertions in productive TCRs, according to a later genetic analysis. This cohort had only TCR beta chains sequenced, and the lack of alpha or paired-chain data limited which features could be detected. The classifier was reported to diagnose cytomegalovirus status with high specificity and sensitivity in both the original cohort and the validation cohort. Because some donors lacked HLA typing at each locus, the association tests relied only on the typed subset. Several of the top co-occurrence clusters appeared to be linked to parvovirus B19, influenza, CMV and Epstein-Barr virus, according to a later analysis. According to a later analysis, TCR association rates differed among HLA loci, with DRB1 alleles showing the most associated TCRs and HLA-C alleles showing the fewest. A later analysis associated 15,000 to 20,000 TCR beta sequences with specific HLA alleles at a false discovery rate of 0.05. Assigning TCR associations to individual alleles was difficult when HLA alleles, especially DR and DQ, strongly co-occurred.

Library preparation was by the immunoSEQ multiplex PCR assay. For the multiplex PCR, a mixture combining 60 forward primers for TCR Vbeta segments and 13 reverse primers for TCR Jbeta segments was used. The CDR3 region of rearranged TCR beta genes was amplified from genomic DNA by a multiplex PCR assay. Amplified TCR beta libraries were sequenced as 87-base-pair reads on the Illumina HiSeq System. Per the authors' processing: A later analysis tallied roughly 78 million unique TCR beta chains across the approximately 670 repertoires, and some 12 million of those chains were shared by two or more donors. Raw reads were error-corrected and collapsed into unique sequences by a nearest-neighbor algorithm in which closely related sequences were merged to remove PCR and sequencing errors. Alignment of CDR3 sequences to IMGT reference sequences was used to assign V, D and J gene segments. For a sequence to be retained, at least a six-nucleotide match to both a V gene segment and a J gene segment was required. A rearrangement counted as productive if the CDR3 had no stop codons and remained in frame with V and J, and every other rearrangement counted as non-productive. Following IMGT convention, CDR3 was defined as the stretch from the second conserved V-encoded cysteine to the conserved J-encoded phenylalanine. The earlier analysis of 550 to 650 of the donors excluded any sequence lacking an unambiguous match to a single V gene segment. An earlier analysis of a few hundred of the donors called V segments functional above 56.7% productive rearrangements and segregating when the between-donor standard deviation exceeded 5%. To diagnose cytomegalovirus status from the catalog of TCR beta chain sequences, a statistical classification framework was built. V and J gene assignment, in a later analysis, came from comparing TCR nucleotide sequences with IMGT/GENE-DB human TR gene sequences. A later analysis assigned CDR3 sequences and most-parsimonious VDJ recombination scenarios with the TCRdist pipeline. In a later analysis, each TCR beta chain was defined by its CDR3 amino acid sequence together with its V-gene family, and reads lacking a unique V-gene family were excluded. As a way to deal with suspected cross-contamination and a sequencing artifact, a later analysis dropped nearly 600 nucleotide sequences that were highly shared and had low generation probability. A later analysis calculated a clonal expansion index for each public chain from normalized within-repertoire ranks of inferred template counts. Generation probabilities in a later analysis came from a VDJ recombination model fitted to out-of-frame rearrangements, and those results were checked against IGoR. Hypergeometric tests were used in a later analysis to score TCR-TCR, TCR-HLA and TCR-CMV co-occurrence, with a repertoire-size bias correction applied to the TCR pairs. False discovery rates were estimated in a later analysis by permuting HLA or CMV assignments 20 times. In a later analysis, co-occurring TCRs were grouped using DBSCAN, with TCRdist sequence similarity added in when clustering inside HLA-allele-positive subsets. Repertoires with fewer than 30,000 or more than 120,000 public chains, plus five repertoires with anomalous nucleotide sharing, were excluded from co-occurrence clustering. In its TCRdb copy, this immuneACCESS table keeps in-frame sequences only and misses some clones. Where compared with another copy, unresolved V genes explain less than half of these, and the others have no known cause. The DNA gave D and trimming, while V, J and clone size come from that table. A total of 45,000 to 65,000 clones appear in this sample, roughly 80% of them only once. Under 3.5% of the sample belongs to the ten largest clones.

In regard to this clone: Which antigen it targets is not known. Base qualities are missing; no much larger clone stands one base away.

Taken from the germline V gene, the CDR1 and CDR2 loops are SGHTA and FQGTGA. Between the V and J ends, shortened by 2 bases and 5 bases respectively, the junction contains 10 bases. The CDR3, cysteine through phenylalanine, is 13 amino acids long. Solely the CDR3 DNA is kept, with 39 bases framed from the first base. In total, approximately 700 healthy bone marrow donors made up the cohort. Cohort members were all nominally healthy when sampled, although unrecorded immune exposures were likely present. The donor tested CMV seropositive and was one of the 289 seropositive cohort members. A peripheral blood sample was provided by each donor, and peripheral blood mononuclear cells were used for TCR beta sequencing. The Qiagen DNeasy Blood Extraction Kit was used to extract genomic DNA from the blood cell samples.

This sequence uses TRBV7-3 and TRBJ2-7; a tentative D match to TRBD1 spans 7 bases. The specimen sequenced was PBMCs. This TCR was recovered from a woman aged 35 to 49 in good health and CMV-seropositive. The DNA sequence is as follows: TGTGCCAGCAGCTTAGGGGGGACAGACGAGCAGTACTTC. Its product reads: CASSLGGTDEQYF.